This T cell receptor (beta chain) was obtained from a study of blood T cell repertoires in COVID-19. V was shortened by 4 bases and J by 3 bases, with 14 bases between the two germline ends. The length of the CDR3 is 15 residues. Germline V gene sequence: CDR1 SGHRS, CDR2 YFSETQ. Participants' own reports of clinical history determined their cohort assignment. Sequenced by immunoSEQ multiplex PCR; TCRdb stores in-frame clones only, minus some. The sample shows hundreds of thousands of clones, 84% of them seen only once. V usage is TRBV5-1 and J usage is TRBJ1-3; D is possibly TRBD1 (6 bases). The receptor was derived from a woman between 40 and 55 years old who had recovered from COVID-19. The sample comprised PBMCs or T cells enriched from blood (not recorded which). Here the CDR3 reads CASSLDQGYGNTIYF. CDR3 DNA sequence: TGCGCCAGCAGCCTGGACCAGGGGTATGGAAACACCATATATTTT.